A single sample gave rise to the 16 T cell receptor beta chains below, sequenced in a study of T-cell reconstitution after alpha-beta-depleted transplantation in children. Unique molecular identifiers were incorporated when the TCRbeta library was constructed. MiXCR, applied by TCRdb to the PCR reads, yields one record per CDR3 protein. This sample yields around 680,000 distinct CDR3 sequences, of which roughly 15% are seen a single time; 1.1% belongs to the top ten. The specimen comprised PBMCs from the stem cell graft donor, sampled from the stem cell graft. All receptors derive from a human donor who donated a stem cell graft to a child with acute myeloid leukemia.

This clonotype was seen a few times. This sequence joins TRBV4-3 and TRBJ1-2; the D gene is possibly TRBD1 (6 bases). The V gene lost 3 bases and the J gene lost 8 bases, with 19 bases spanning the gap. This CDR3 has 15 amino acids. Germline-derived CDR1 and CDR2 are LGHNA and YSLEER. CDR3 coding DNA: TGCGCCAGCAGCCACCTCGAGGGGGGAAAGAAAGGCTACACCTTC. Amino acids: CASSHLEGGKKGYTF.

This clonotype was recorded a few times. CDR3 in amino acids: CASSTRQGARYNEQFF. For the CDR3, the DNA is TGTGCCAGCAGCACCCGACAGGGGGCACGGTACAATGAGCAGTTCTTC. The chain couples TRBV7-2 to TRBJ2-1; 10 bases are a match to TRBD1. CDR3 size: 16 residues. Germline assignment: CDR1 SGHTA and CDR2 FQGNSA. The V gene end was trimmed by 5 bases and the J gene end by 4 bases; junction bases not matched to a gene: 8.

This clonotype was detected ten times or more. J is TRBJ1-1 and V is TRBV27; D is perhaps TRBD1 (5 bases). This CDR3 has 13 amino acids. V was trimmed by 2 bases and J by 7 bases, leaving 11 bases between them. Germline CDR1 is MNHEY and CDR2 is SMNVEV (reference sequence). This chain's CDR3 is CASSLGTANEAFF. The DNA for the CDR3 is TGTGCCAGCAGTTTAGGGACTGCGAATGAAGCTTTCTTT.

V is TRBV24-1 and J is TRBJ1-5, with 7 bases identical to TRBD1. Looked up from germline, CDR1 is KGHDR and CDR2 is SFDVKD. The CDR3 is 13 amino acids. V was pared by 9 bases and J by 6 bases, with 7 bases of the junction left unmatched. The CDR3 sequence is CATGSRGIQPQHF. DNA of the CDR3: TGTGCCACCGGGAGCAGGGGGATTCAGCCCCAGCATTTT.

This clonotype showed up many times. The CDR3 region has the DNA TGTGCCAGCAGCTTGTGGACAGCCCAAGAGACCCAGTACTTC. Translated: CASSLWTAQETQYF. The chain is built from TRBV5-5 and TRBJ2-5, with a possible D match to TRBD1 (6 bases). The CDR3 length is 14 residues. Germline lookup yields CDR1 SGHKS and CDR2 YYEKEE (reference sequence). V gave up 1 base and J gave up 1 base, with 8 bases separating them.

This clonotype came up many times. The chain links TRBV29-1 to TRBJ1-1; 7 nucleotides line up with TRBD1. The V and J ends lost 4 bases and 2 bases, in that order; junction bases with no gene match: 7. The germline CDR1 and CDR2 sequences are SQVTM and ANQGSEA. This CDR3 comprises 14 residues. The CDR3 region has the DNA TGCAGCGTTGCCCCCGGGACAGTCAACACTGAAGCTTTCTTT. Translation: CSVAPGTVNTEAFF. The full variable domain, in which reference TRBV29-1 and TRBJ1-1 provide the parts outside the CDR3, is SAVISQKPSRDICQRGTSLTIQCQVDSQVTMMFWYRQQPGQSLTLIATANQGSEATYESGFVIDKFPISRPNLTFSTLTVSNMSPEDSSIYLCSVAPGTVNTEAFFGQGTRLTVV.

This clonotype was counted only a few times. The V and J genes are TRBV5-4 and TRBJ2-5; D perhaps matches TRBD1 (6 bases). The germline gives CDR1 SGHNT, CDR2 YYREEE (reference sequence). The CDR3 is made up of 15 amino acids. V lost 3 bases to trimming and J lost 4 bases, with 16 bases between them. In DNA form, the CDR3 reads TGTGCCAGCAGCTGGGGACAACAAGGTCCAGAGACCCAGTACTTC. This encodes CASSWGQQGPETQYF.

This clonotype was detected ten times or more. This chain connects TRBV6-1 to TRBJ2-1; D possibly matches TRBD1 or TRBD2 (5 bases each). Germline CDR1 and CDR2: MNHNS and SASEGT. The CDR3 sequence is 15 residues long. V lost 4 bases and J lost 0, with 10 bases in between. For the CDR3, the DNA is TGTGCCAGCAGTGCCGGGGCCATCTCCTACAATGAGCAGTTCTTC. Amino acids: CASSAGAISYNEQFF.

This clonotype was seen a handful of times. The rearrangement links TRBV7-8 to TRBJ2-7, with 7 nucleotides matching TRBD1. This CDR3 has 14 residues. After removal of 5 bases from V and 3 bases from J, the junction contained 7 bases not matched to a gene. The germline CDR1 and CDR2 sequences are SGHVS and FQNEAQ. In nucleotides, the CDR3 is TGTGCCAGCAGCCCGTCGGGACAGAGCTACGAGCAGTACGTC. This sequence encodes CASSPSGQSYEQYV.

This clonotype was seen repeatedly, ten times or more. The chain uses TRBV7-8 and TRBJ2-6; D gene uncertain. Germline loops: CDR1 SGHVS, CDR2 FQNEAQ. The CDR3 contains 18 residues. The V and J ends lost 2 bases and 0 bases respectively, with 14 bases between them. This chain's CDR3 is CASSLYGLRSSGANVLTF. The CDR3 coding sequence is TGTGCCAGCAGCTTATACGGCCTTCGAAGCTCTGGGGCCAACGTCCTGACTTTC.

In this sample, this clonotype turned up many times. The genes are TRBV20-1 and TRBJ2-2; D is perhaps TRBD2 (6 bases). Trimming removed 3 bases from V and 3 bases from J, with 17 bases in between. This CDR3 has 16 amino acids. Germline V gene data show CDR1 as DFQATT and CDR2 as SNEGSKA (reference sequence). The DNA of the CDR3 is TGCAGTGCTAGCTCCTACGGGACTGAGTACACCGGGGAGCTGTTTTTT. Amino acids: CSASSYGTEYTGELFF.

This clonotype was found many times. The rearrangement uses TRBV12-3 or TRBV12-4 and TRBJ1-5; weak D call: TRBD1 (6 bases). The CDR3 runs to 13 residues. V was trimmed by 7 bases and J by 7 bases, leaving 14 bases between them. The CDR3 nucleotides read TGTGCCAGCACCGGGGGGCAGAAGCAGCCCCAGCATTTT. Its translation is CASTGGQKQPQHF.

This clonotype was counted at least ten times. V gene TRBV10-3 combines with J gene TRBJ2-3, with D perhaps matching TRBD2 (5 bases). Germline CDR1 reads ENHRY; CDR2 reads SYGVKD. This CDR3 spans 16 amino acids. The V end was cut by 3 bases, the J end by 1 base, with 14 bases between. CDR3 bases: TGTGCCATCAGTGATCCGGGGAGATCTGGCACAGATACGCAGTATTTT. Protein: CAISDPGRSGTDTQYF.

Ten or more counts support this clonotype. This chain joins TRBV12-3 or TRBV12-4 and TRBJ2-1; TRBD1 is a possible D gene (5 bases). V dropped 6 bases and J dropped 9 bases, with 21 bases sitting between them. CDR3 size: 15 residues. CDR3 protein: CASSVTLLRASEQFF. CDR3 nucleotides: TGTGCCAGCAGCGTTACCCTCCTCAGGGCTAGTGAGCAGTTCTTC.

A few counts support this clonotype. The rearrangement joins TRBV5-5 to TRBJ1-3; 10 nucleotides line up with TRBD1. V lost 4 bases to trimming and J lost 0 bases; unmatched junction nucleotides: 7. The CDR3 has 17 residues. Germline V CDR1 and CDR2: SGHKS, YYEKEE (reference sequence). The DNA for the CDR3 is TGTGCCAGCAGCACCCTCGGGACAGGGGACTCTGGAAACACCATATATTTT. This translates into CASSTLGTGDSGNTIYF.

In its sample, this clonotype was seen a few times. The CDR3 spells CASSEAAGTGEQPQHF. In nucleotides, the CDR3 is TGTGCCAGCAGTGAGGCGGCCGGGACAGGAGAACAGCCCCAGCATTTT. This chain links TRBV6-1 with TRBJ1-5; 8 bases agree with TRBD1. Germline V gene lookup returns CDR1 MNHNS and CDR2 SASEGT. The CDR3 is made up of 16 amino acids. The V gene end was trimmed by 3 bases and the J gene end by 7 bases; junction bases not matched to a gene: 11.